The present entry profiles one T cell receptor (beta chain) with its context. The data were obtained in a study of T cells in Graves' hyperthyroidism and ophthalmopathy. TCR beta CDR3 region amplification was performed from RNA transcripts. The study used the HTBI primer set for a first-round RT-PCR of the TCR CDR3. Via MiXCR, TCRdb re-called the multiplex PCR reads, giving one row per CDR3 protein. This table holds 450,000 to 550,000 distinct CDR3 sequences, around a quarter found once. Ophthalmopathy patients had Clinical Activity Score at least 3, NOSPECS grade at least 4, duration under 3 months. Each diagnosis drew on symptoms, thyroxine, TRAb, thyroid ultrasound and orbital computed tomography findings. Trimming at V came to 7 bases and at J to 6 bases, leaving 21 bases not matched to a gene. This CDR3 has 18 residues. The germline CDR1 and CDR2 sequences are LNHDA and SQIVND (reference sequence).

The origin of this receptor is a young woman with Graves' ophthalmopathy. The chain joins TRBV19 to TRBJ1-1, with 9 nucleotides matching TRBD1. Sequencing was done on a sample of blood. CDR3 sequence: CASTQRGQGVRVDAEAFF. As DNA, the CDR3 is TGTGCCAGTACCCAAAGGGGACAGGGAGTTCGGGTCGACGCTGAAGCTTTCTTT.